A selection of T cell receptor beta chains follows, all from one sample in a study of blood T cell repertoires in COVID-19. Sequencing was performed with immunoSEQ multiplex PCR; in TCRdb, only in-frame clones are kept and a portion is missing. The sample records roughly 260,000 clones, about 90% being singletons. Sequenced input: PBMCs or T cells enriched from blood (not recorded which). The source is a woman aged 18 to 35 who had recovered from COVID-19. The CDR3 runs from the conserved cysteine through the conserved F or W. Clone size is given for some rows only: seen once, a few or many times, or a class if the clone is expanded.

CDR3 protein: CASSADILVRYGYTF
J gene: TRBJ1-2
clone size: .
CDR3 length: 15
V gene: TRBV6-4

CDR3 protein: CASSPSSGNYGYTF
J gene: TRBJ1-2
clone size: .
CDR3 length: 14
V gene: TRBV28

CDR3 protein: CASSKEEPSGQGYGYTF
J gene: TRBJ1-2
clone size: .
CDR3 length: 17
V gene: TRBV21-1

CDR3 protein: CATSRVLAGTDTQYF
J gene: TRBJ2-3
clone size: .
CDR3 length: 15
V gene: TRBV15

CDR3 protein: CASSATGYDGELFF
J gene: TRBJ2-2
clone size: .
CDR3 length: 14
V gene: TRBV5-1

CDR3 protein: CSWGLATDTQYF
J gene: TRBJ2-3
clone size: .
CDR3 length: 12
V gene: TRBV29-1

CDR3 protein: CATRNRGLQETQYF
J gene: TRBJ2-5
clone size: once
CDR3 length: 14
V gene: TRBV3-1/TRBV3-2

CDR3 protein: CASSLPDSNTEAFF
J gene: TRBJ1-1
clone size: once
CDR3 length: 14
V gene: TRBV28

CDR3 protein: CASSPGSSGANVLTF
J gene: TRBJ2-6
clone size: .
CDR3 length: 15
V gene: TRBV5-1

CDR3 protein: CASSSQGWYTGELFF
J gene: TRBJ2-2
clone size: .
CDR3 length: 15
V gene: TRBV7-2

CDR3 protein: CASSPGVGYTF
J gene: TRBJ1-2
clone size: .
CDR3 length: 11
V gene: TRBV12-3/TRBV12-4

CDR3 protein: CASSLARGGDTQYF
J gene: TRBJ2-3
clone size: once
CDR3 length: 14
V gene: TRBV7-2

CDR3 protein: CASSYSRGGVYGYTF
J gene: TRBJ1-2
clone size: .
CDR3 length: 15
V gene: TRBV6-5

CDR3 protein: CASSPVAGSSYNEQFF
J gene: TRBJ2-1
clone size: .
CDR3 length: 16
V gene: TRBV7-2

CDR3 protein: CASSRVGGESYSYEQYF
J gene: TRBJ2-7
clone size: .
CDR3 length: 17
V gene: TRBV7-8

CDR3 protein: CASSLGQRPYGYTF
J gene: TRBJ1-2
clone size: .
CDR3 length: 14
V gene: TRBV5-6

CDR3 protein: CASTKQGRGNGYTF
J gene: TRBJ1-2
clone size: .
CDR3 length: 14
V gene: TRBV27

CDR3 protein: CAVAPRDKVEAFF
J gene: TRBJ1-1
clone size: .
CDR3 length: 13
V gene: TRBV19

CDR3 protein: CASSNPGQGDNEQFF
J gene: TRBJ2-1
clone size: .
CDR3 length: 15
V gene: TRBV5-1

CDR3 protein: CASSQETGTSYEQYF
J gene: TRBJ2-7
clone size: .
CDR3 length: 15
V gene: TRBV4-2

CDR3 protein: CATRWLEEKLFF
J gene: TRBJ1-4
clone size: .
CDR3 length: 12
V gene: TRBV6-5

CDR3 protein: CAVGTSGDSYNEQFF
J gene: TRBJ2-1
clone size: .
CDR3 length: 15
V gene: TRBV10-3

CDR3 protein: CASSSAHRANQPQHF
J gene: TRBJ1-5
clone size: .
CDR3 length: 15
V gene: TRBV5-5

CDR3 protein: CASSPTSGTLDTQYF
J gene: TRBJ2-3
clone size: .
CDR3 length: 15
V gene: TRBV19

CDR3 protein: CASSEAFGRGDEQYF
J gene: TRBJ2-7
clone size: .
CDR3 length: 15
V gene: TRBV6-1

CDR3 protein: CASSQEQGAYGYTF
J gene: TRBJ1-2
clone size: .
CDR3 length: 14
V gene: TRBV4-3

CDR3 protein: CASSPSTGYTEAFF
J gene: TRBJ1-1
clone size: .
CDR3 length: 14
V gene: TRBV18

CDR3 protein: CASSQDTSGGNEQFF
J gene: TRBJ2-1
clone size: .
CDR3 length: 15
V gene: TRBV3-1/TRBV3-2

CDR3 protein: CAISEGRGSEAFF
J gene: TRBJ1-1
clone size: .
CDR3 length: 13
V gene: TRBV10-3